The source of this TCR beta chain is a study of T cells in Graves' hyperthyroidism and ophthalmopathy. The V gene lost 6 bases and the J gene lost 3 bases, with 11 bases spanning the gap. The CDR3 consists of 13 residues. Germline V gene sequence: CDR1 SQVTM, CDR2 ANQGSEA. RNA transcripts served as the template for amplifying TCR beta CDR3 regions. With the HTBI primer set, the TCR CDR3 went through a first round of RT-PCR. TCRdb analysed the multiplex PCR reads with MiXCR anew, one entry per CDR3 protein. The data show 350,000 or so distinct CDR3 sequences, about a sixth seen once. This clonotype was detected ten times or more.

This rearrangement joins TRBV29-1 to TRBJ2-2; TRBD1 or TRBD2 may be the D gene (5 bases each). The sequencing input was blood. This TCR derives from a woman aged 25 to 45 with Graves' hyperthyroidism that later progressed to Graves' ophthalmopathy. In DNA form, the CDR3 reads TGCAGCGTGAACCGGGACGACACCGGGGAGCTGTTTTTT. It codes for CSVNRDDTGELFF.